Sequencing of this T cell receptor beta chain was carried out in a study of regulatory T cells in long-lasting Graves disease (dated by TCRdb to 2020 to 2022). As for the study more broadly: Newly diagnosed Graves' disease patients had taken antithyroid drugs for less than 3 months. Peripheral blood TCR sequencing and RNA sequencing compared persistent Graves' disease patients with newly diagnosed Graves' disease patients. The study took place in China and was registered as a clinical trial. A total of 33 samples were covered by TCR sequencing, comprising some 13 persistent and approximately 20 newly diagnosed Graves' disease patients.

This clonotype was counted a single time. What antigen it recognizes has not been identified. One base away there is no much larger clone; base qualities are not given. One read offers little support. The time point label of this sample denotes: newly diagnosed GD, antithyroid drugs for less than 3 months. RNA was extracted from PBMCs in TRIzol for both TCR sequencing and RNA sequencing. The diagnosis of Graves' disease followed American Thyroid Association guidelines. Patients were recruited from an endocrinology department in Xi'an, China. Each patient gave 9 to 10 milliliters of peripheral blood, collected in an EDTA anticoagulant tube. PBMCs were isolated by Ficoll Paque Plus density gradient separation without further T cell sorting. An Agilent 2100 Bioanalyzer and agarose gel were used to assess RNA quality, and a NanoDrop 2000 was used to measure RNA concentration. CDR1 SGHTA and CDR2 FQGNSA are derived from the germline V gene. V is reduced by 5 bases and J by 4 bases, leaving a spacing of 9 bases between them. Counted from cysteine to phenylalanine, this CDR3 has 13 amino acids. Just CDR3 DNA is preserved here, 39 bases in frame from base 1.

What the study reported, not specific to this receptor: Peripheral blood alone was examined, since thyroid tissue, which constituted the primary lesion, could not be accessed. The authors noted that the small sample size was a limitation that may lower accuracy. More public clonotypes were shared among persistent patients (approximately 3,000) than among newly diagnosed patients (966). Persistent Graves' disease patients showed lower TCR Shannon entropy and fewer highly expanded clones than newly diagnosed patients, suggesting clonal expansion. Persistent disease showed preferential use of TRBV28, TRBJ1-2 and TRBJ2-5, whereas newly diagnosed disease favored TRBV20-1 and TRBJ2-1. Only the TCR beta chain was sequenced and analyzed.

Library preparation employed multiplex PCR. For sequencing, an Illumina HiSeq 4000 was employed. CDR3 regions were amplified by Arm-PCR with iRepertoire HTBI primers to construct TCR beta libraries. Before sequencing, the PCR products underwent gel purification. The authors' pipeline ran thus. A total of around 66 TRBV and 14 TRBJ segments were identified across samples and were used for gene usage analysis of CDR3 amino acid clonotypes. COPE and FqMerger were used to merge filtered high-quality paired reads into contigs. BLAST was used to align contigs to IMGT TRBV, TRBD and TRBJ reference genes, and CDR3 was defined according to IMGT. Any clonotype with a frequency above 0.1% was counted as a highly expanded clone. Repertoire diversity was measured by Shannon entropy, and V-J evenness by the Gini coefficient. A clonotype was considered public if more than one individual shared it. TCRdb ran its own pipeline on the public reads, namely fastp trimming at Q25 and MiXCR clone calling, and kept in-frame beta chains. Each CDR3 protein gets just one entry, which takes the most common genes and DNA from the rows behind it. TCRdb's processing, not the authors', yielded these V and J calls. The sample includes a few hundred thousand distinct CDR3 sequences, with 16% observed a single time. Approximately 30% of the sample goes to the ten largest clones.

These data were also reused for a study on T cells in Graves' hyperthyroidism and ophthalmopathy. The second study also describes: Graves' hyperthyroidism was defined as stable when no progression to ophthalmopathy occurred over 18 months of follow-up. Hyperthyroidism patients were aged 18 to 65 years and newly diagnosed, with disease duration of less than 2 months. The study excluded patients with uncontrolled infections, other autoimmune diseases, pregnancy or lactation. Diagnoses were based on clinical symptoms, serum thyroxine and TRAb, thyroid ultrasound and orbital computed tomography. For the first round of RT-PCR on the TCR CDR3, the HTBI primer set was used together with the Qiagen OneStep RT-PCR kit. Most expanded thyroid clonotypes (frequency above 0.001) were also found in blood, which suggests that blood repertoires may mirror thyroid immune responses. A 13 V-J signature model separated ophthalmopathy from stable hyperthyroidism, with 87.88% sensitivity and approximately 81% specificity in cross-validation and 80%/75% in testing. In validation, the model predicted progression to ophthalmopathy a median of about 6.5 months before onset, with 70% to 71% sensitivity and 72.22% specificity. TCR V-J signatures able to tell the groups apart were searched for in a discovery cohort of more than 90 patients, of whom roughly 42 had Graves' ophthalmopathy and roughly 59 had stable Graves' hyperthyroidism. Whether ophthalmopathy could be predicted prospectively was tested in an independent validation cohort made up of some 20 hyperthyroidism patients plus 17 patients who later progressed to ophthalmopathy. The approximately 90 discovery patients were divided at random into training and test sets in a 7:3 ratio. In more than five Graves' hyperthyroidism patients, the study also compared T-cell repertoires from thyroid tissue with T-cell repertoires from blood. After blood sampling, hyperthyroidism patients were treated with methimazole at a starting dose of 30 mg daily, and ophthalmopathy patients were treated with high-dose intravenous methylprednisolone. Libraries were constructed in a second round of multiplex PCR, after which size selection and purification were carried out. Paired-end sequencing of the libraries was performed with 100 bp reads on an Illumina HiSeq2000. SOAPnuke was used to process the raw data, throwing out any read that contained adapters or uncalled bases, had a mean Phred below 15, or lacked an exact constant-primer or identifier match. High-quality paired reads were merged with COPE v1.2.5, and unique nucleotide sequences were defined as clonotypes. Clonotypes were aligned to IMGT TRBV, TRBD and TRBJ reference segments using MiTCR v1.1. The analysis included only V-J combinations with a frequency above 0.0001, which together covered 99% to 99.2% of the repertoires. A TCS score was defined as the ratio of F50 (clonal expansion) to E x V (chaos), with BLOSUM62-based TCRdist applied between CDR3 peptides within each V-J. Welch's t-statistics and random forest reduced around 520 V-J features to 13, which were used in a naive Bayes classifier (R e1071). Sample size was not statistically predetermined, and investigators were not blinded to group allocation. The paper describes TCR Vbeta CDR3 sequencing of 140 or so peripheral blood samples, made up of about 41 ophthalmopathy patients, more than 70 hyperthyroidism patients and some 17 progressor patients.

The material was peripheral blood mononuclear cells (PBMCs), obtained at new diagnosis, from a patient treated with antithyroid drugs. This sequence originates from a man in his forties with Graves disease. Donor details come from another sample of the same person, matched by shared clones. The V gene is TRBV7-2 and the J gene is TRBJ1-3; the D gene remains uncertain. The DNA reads TGTGCCAGCAGCCTAGGAAACGGAAACACCATATATTTT. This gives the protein CASSLGNGNTIYF.